The 8 T cell receptor beta chains given below trace back to one sample, sequenced in a study of PD-1 blockade in mismatch repair-deficient tumors. The method was immunoSEQ multiplex PCR; TCRdb's version includes in-frame clones alone and lacks a portion of them. This table holds about 110,000 clones, 70% to 80% found once. Here the sequenced sample was peripheral blood, taken approximately 60 weeks after starting pembrolizumab. The receptor set was obtained from an adult with mismatch repair-deficient cancer.

This chain connects TRBV5-4 to TRBJ2-2; 11 bases fit TRBD2. J gave up 6 bases and V 3 bases, and 4 bases lay outside the gene matches. The length of the CDR3 is 15 residues. In germline, CDR1 is SGHNT, CDR2 YYREEE (reference sequence). CDR3: CASSSLAGGPGELFF. CDR3 coding DNA: TGTGCCAGCAGCTCCCTAGCGGGAGGTCCCGGGGAGCTGTTTTTT.

This chain joins TRBV27 and TRBJ1-1; D is possibly TRBD1 (6 bases). The ends were cut back, 6 bases at V and 5 bases at J, with 19 bases in the middle. CDR3 length: 15 residues. Germline V gene data show CDR1 as MNHEY and CDR2 as SMNVEV (reference sequence). The CDR3 sequence is CASSSPGDHGTEAFF. As DNA, the CDR3 is TGTGCCAGCAGCTCTCCAGGGGACCACGGGACTGAAGCTTTCTTT.

The rearrangement links TRBV12-5 to TRBJ2-7; D ambiguous. In germline, CDR1 is LGHNT, CDR2 FRNRAP. The ends were cut back, 3 bases at V and 3 bases at J, with 9 bases in the middle. This CDR3 has 13 residues. CDR3 DNA sequence: TGTGCTAGTGGTTTTGGCACGGGCTACGAGCAGTACTTC. Translating gives CASGFGTGYEQYF. The full variable domain, completed using reference TRBV12-5 and TRBJ2-7, is DARVTQTPRHKVTEMGQEVTMRCQPILGHNTVFWYRQTMMQGLELLAYFRNRAPLDDSGMPKDRFSAEMPDATLATLKIQPSEPRDSAVYFCASGFGTGYEQYFGPGTRLTVT.

The chain has TRBV5-4 and TRBJ1-5; D may be TRBD1 (6 bases). CDR1 is SGHNT and CDR2 is YYREEE in the germline V gene (reference sequence). This CDR3 is built from 13 residues. V was clipped by 0 bases and J by 5 bases, with 6 bases between them. CDR3 in amino acids: CASSLAGDQPQHF. The CDR3 DNA reads as TGTGCCAGCAGCTTGGCAGGGGATCAGCCCCAGCATTTT.

This clone was observed a single time. The gene calls are TRBV11-2 and TRBJ2-7; TRBD2 matches at 10 bases. With V trimmed by 1 base and J by 3 bases, 3 bases remained unmatched. This CDR3 contains 15 residues. The germline V gene has CDR1 SGHAT and CDR2 FQNNGV. The CDR3 spells CASSLGLAGDYEQYF. The DNA for the CDR3 is TGTGCCAGCAGCTTAGGGCTAGCGGGAGACTACGAGCAGTACTTC.

This clone has only a few counts. The sample has other DNA sequences that encode this CDR3 too. The rearrangement uses TRBV19 and TRBJ2-7, with 11 bases identical to TRBD1. CDR3 length equals 13 residues. V trimming: 5 bases; J trimming: 3 bases; junction bases outside the gene matches: 0. The germline CDR1 and CDR2 sequences are LNHDA and SQIVND (reference sequence). The CDR3 reads CASSGTGGYEQYF. In nucleotides, the CDR3 is TGTGCCAGTAGTGGGACAGGGGGCTACGAGCAGTACTTC.

This clone came up a few times. The chain carries TRBV28 and TRBJ1-1; D not certain. The CDR3 has 12 residues. Deletions cut 7 bases from V and 3 bases from J, with 9 bases between. Germline CDR1 and CDR2: MDHEN and SYDVKM. This CDR3 reads CASNLPHTEAFF. The CDR3 DNA sequence: TGTGCCAGCAACCTACCCCACACTGAAGCTTTCTTT.

The chain couples TRBV5-4 to TRBJ1-2; TRBD1 is a possible D gene (6 bases). The CDR3 contains 15 residues. The V and J ends lost 5 bases and 5 bases respectively, with 19 bases between them. CDR1 is SGHNT, CDR2 YYREEE, per germline (reference sequence). The CDR3 protein is CASRTRDTDLYGYTF. CDR3 coding DNA: TGTGCCAGCAGGACCCGGGACACCGACCTTTATGGCTACACCTTC.